This T cell receptor beta chain was found in a study of PD-L1 blockade in urothelial cancer. The table came from immunoSEQ multiplex PCR; TCRdb's copy has only in-frame clones and leaves some out. The repertoire holds tens of thousands of clones, with 80% to 90% as singletons. CDR1 and CDR2 from the germline V gene are SEHNR and FQNEAQ (reference sequence). The trim removed 2 bases at V and 4 bases at J, leaving 2 bases unmatched. CDR3 size: 15 residues. The chain carries TRBV7-9 and TRBJ1-6; 7 bases line up with TRBD1. The material was PBMCs, obtained around atezolizumab (anti-PD-L1) treatment. This receptor was obtained from a man between 45 and 60 years old with urothelial cancer. Here the CDR3 DNA reads TGTGCCAGCAGCTTACTGACAGGGTATAATTCACCCCTCCACTTT. It is translated as CASSLLTGYNSPLHF.